This T cell receptor (beta chain) came from a study of PD-L1 blockade in urothelial cancer. Study background: Males with bladder-origin urothelial cancer constituted about nine tenths of the roughly 29 patients. The study, taken as a whole, reports: Improved survival was predicted by pretreatment blood TCR clonality below the median. In blood at 3 weeks, tumor-associated clones expanded more among patients with durable benefit.

Sequenced by immunoSEQ multiplex PCR; TCRdb stores in-frame clones only, minus some. The table has 40,000 to 55,000 clones, 85% to 90% seen once; the top ten hold about 20%. Regarding time point: pretreatment peripheral blood. Per patient, between 1 and 8 samples were collected at pretreatment and on-treatment time points. To note about this clone: Its target is not known.

The clonotype comes from a man aged 55 to 69 with urothelial cancer. The sequencing used PBMCs, collected around atezolizumab (anti-PD-L1) treatment.

CDR3 in amino acids: CASSLYAGGQGTWDTEAFF. CDR3 DNA: TGTGCCAGCAGCTTATATGCCGGGGGACAGGGGACCTGGGACACTGAAGCTTTCTTT. The V gene is TRBV7-6, the J gene TRBJ1-1; TRBD1 matches 10 bases. The V segment lost 2 bases and the J segment 3 bases; nucleotides outside the gene matches: 15. Germline V gene data show CDR1 as SGHVS and CDR2 as FNYEAQ. The length of the CDR3 is 19 residues. The full variable domain, completed using reference TRBV7-6 and TRBJ1-1, is GAGVSQSPRYKVTKRGQDVALRCDPISGHVSLYWYRQALGQGPEFLTYFNYEAQQDKSGLPNDRFSAERPEGSISTLTIQRTEQRDSAMYRCASSLYAGGQGTWDTEAFFGQGTRLTVV.